What follows is one TCR beta chain and its context. It has no known antigen specificity. Per-base qualities were not stored, and no clone one base away is much larger. V is reduced by 0 bases and J by 8 bases, leaving a spacing of 7 bases between them. The CDR3 starts with the cysteine, ends with the phenylalanine, and has 12 residues. The kept DNA is CDR3 alone, 36 bases in frame from the first base. These data originate in a study of blood T cell repertoires in COVID-19 (TCRdb year 2020). As for the study more broadly: Samples covering the acute and convalescent phases of COVID-19 were provided by collaborators in the United States, Italy and Spain. The prospective study material was composed of cDNA or gDNA derived from T cells, B-cell-depleted T cells, or PBMCs. A freely available public database, intended as a resource for researchers studying the immune response to SARS-CoV-2, is where the repertoires were released. Deeply sampled blood TCRbeta repertoires from subjects exposed to, actively infected with, or recovered from COVID-19 were included in the dataset. The samples were drawn from the first 160 participants of the ongoing ImmuneRACE study and from under 1,500 subjects provided by 6 global collaborators. Sample metadata almost always included a de-identified subject ID, COVID-19 status, age in years and sex. Where available, HLA class I and class II types were taken from metadata supplied by the sample provider and were not determined by assay-based typing.

Collaborating institutions collected whole blood in K2EDTA tubes following their own protocols. For TCRbeta analysis, collaborators shipped samples as frozen whole blood, isolated PBMCs, or DNA extracted from either of those sample types. General conclusions and limits of the study: How much clinical and demographic metadata was included differed by source and by participant, and the metadata was provided uncurated.

The immunoSEQ Assay, a bias-controlled multiplex PCR, was used to amplify TCRbeta CDR3 regions from genomic DNA. The published analysis was carried out like this. The number of nucleated cells in each sample was estimated by amplification of reference gene primers within the assay. To quantify the absolute abundance of each unique TCRbeta CDR3 rearrangement, sequence reads were collapsed and filtered. Productive Simpson clonality was computed per sample as the square root of Simpson's diversity index over productive rearrangements. Imported from immuneACCESS, the table was reduced by TCRdb to in-frame sequences with V and J called. These copies leave out some clones; in studies compared against another copy, an unresolved V gene accounts for under half, and the cause of the remainder is not known. Clone size and the V and J calls come from that table; the DNA yielded D and trimming. The sample profile shows roughly 86,000 clones; approximately 86% of them were found once. The ten largest clones capture 4.5% to 5% of the sample.

The V and J segments used are TRBV12-3 or TRBV12-4 and TRBJ1-2; the D gene assignment is ambiguous. Sequenced sample: peripheral blood. The TCR originated in a man aged 50-59 years with active or convalescent COVID-19. The sequence in DNA is TGTGCCAGCAGTTTAGCAGGCGGCGGCTACACCTTC. It translates to CASSLAGGGYTF.